Following are 18 T cell receptor beta chains from one sample sequenced in a study of graft-versus-host responses after intestinal transplantation. Their cognate antigens are unknown. Using immunoSEQ multiplex PCR, the repertoire was profiled, and TCRdb retains in-frame clones only, with some absent. The sample yields 73,000 or so clones, around 90% seen once. The source material was unstimulated CD8+ T cells sorted from spleen or lymph node cells, sampled before transplant. These receptors were collected from a human donor who was the organ donor for an intestinal transplant.

The chain is built from TRBV10-1 and TRBJ2-1; possibly TRBD1 for D (6 bases). V dropped 6 bases and J dropped 7 bases, with 19 bases sitting between them. Germline lookup yields CDR1 WNHNN and CDR2 SYGVQD (reference sequence). The CDR3 covers 15 residues. The CDR3: CASSSPSTGRNEQFF. For the CDR3, the DNA is TGCGCCAGCAGCAGCCCCTCGACAGGTCGAAATGAGCAGTTCTTC.

The V gene is TRBV19, the J gene TRBJ1-1, with 7 bases fitting TRBD1. Germline trimming cut 3 bases from V and 5 bases from J; bases unmatched to any gene: 6. The length of the CDR3 is 14 residues. Germline V gene data show CDR1 as LNHDA and CDR2 as SQIVND (reference sequence). CDR3 bases: TGTGCCAGTAGTATTGCCCACAGGGGAACTGAAGCTTTCTTT. This encodes CASSIAHRGTEAFF.

The chain is built from TRBV4-1 and TRBJ2-1; possible D gene TRBD2, 5 bases. The CDR3 extends over 14 amino acids. From germline, CDR1 is MGHRA and CDR2 YSYEKL. Trimming shortened V by 3 bases and J by 4 bases, and 10 bases separated the two germline ends. CDR3: CASSHLGGYNEQFF. The CDR3 bases are TGCGCCAGCAGCCACCTCGGCGGGTACAATGAGCAGTTCTTC.

V usage is TRBV5-5 and J usage is TRBJ2-7; possible D gene TRBD2, 5 bases. Germline CDR1 reads SGHKS; CDR2 reads YYEKEE (reference sequence). The CDR3 consists of 16 residues. Trimming took 0 bases from V and 6 from J, leaving 19 bases between them. Here the CDR3 reads CASSLVEDSPLGEQYV. The CDR3 coding sequence is TGTGCCAGCAGCTTGGTAGAGGACTCCCCTTTGGGCGAGCAGTACGTC.

The chain links TRBV6-6 to TRBJ1-1; D gene uncertain. The CDR3 is 13 residues long. V lost 8 bases and J lost 0, with 10 bases in between. Germline V gene sequence: CDR1 MNHNY, CDR2 SVGAGI (reference sequence). The CDR3 spells CASFAVLNTEAFF. The CDR3 DNA follows: TGTGCCAGCTTCGCAGTTTTGAACACTGAAGCTTTCTTT.

J is TRBJ1-1 and V is TRBV6-5; D unclear. Trimming took off 7 bases at V and 6 bases at J, with 9 bases between the two ends. The CDR3 has 11 residues. Germline V gene data show CDR1 as MNHEY and CDR2 as SVGAGI. The chain's CDR3 is CASNIGSEAFF. The CDR3 DNA reads TGTGCCAGCAATATTGGCTCTGAAGCTTTCTTT.

The rearrangement joins TRBV5-1 to TRBJ2-7; D may be TRBD1 (7 bases). The CDR3 has 15 amino acids. The V gene lost 0 bases and the J gene lost 4 bases, with 14 bases spanning the gap. Germline loops: CDR1 SGHRS, CDR2 YFSETQ. CDR3 nucleotide sequence: TGCGCCAGCAGCTTGGGACAGGGAGGCCTTTACGAGCAGTACGTC. It encodes CASSLGQGGLYEQYV.

V gene TRBV29-1 combines with J gene TRBJ1-2; 9 bases fit TRBD1. V lost 4 bases and J lost 0; bases outside the gene matches: 12. CDR1 is SQVTM, CDR2 ANQGSEA, per germline. This CDR3 contains 17 residues. In nucleotides, the CDR3 is TGCAGCGTTGCTAGGGACAGGGAGGGACCAGCTAACTATGGCTACACCTTC. Amino acid sequence: CSVARDREGPANYGYTF.

The chain recombines TRBV6-6 with TRBJ2-7; 7 nucleotides agree with TRBD2. The trim removed 7 bases at V and 4 bases at J, leaving 10 bases unmatched. Germline lookup yields CDR1 MNHNY and CDR2 SVGAGI (reference sequence). This CDR3 spans 14 amino acids. CDR3 sequence reads: CASTHGGRIYEQYV. CDR3 sequence (DNA): TGTGCCAGCACCCACGGGGGGAGAATTTACGAGCAGTACGTC.

The chain carries TRBV27 and TRBJ2-7, with 9 bases matching TRBD2. The V gene's germline CDR1 is MNHEY and CDR2 SMNVEV (reference sequence). J gave up 2 bases and V 5 bases, and 7 bases lay outside the gene matches. The CDR3 contains 15 residues. The CDR3 loop reads CASSPAGLATYEQYV. The CDR3 region has the DNA TGTGCCAGCAGTCCGGCGGGACTAGCTACCTACGAGCAGTACGTC.

The chain combines TRBV7-2 with TRBJ2-1; D is possibly TRBD2 (6 bases). Germline V gives CDR1 SGHTA, CDR2 FQGNSA. The ends were cut back, 6 bases at V and 6 bases at J, with 6 bases in the middle. The CDR3 spans 11 residues. The CDR3 region has the DNA TGTGCCAGCAGGGGGGGCAATGAGCAGTTCTTC. This codes for CASRGGNEQFF.

The chain employs TRBV7-8 and TRBJ1-3; D is undetermined. The CDR3 extends over 14 amino acids. Germline V CDR1 and CDR2: SGHVS, FQNEAQ. Trimming took 4 bases from V and 4 from J, leaving 11 bases between them. CDR3 DNA sequence: TGTGCCAGCAGCTCTAGCCTTGTAGGAAACACCATATATTTT. Protein sequence: CASSSSLVGNTIYF.

The chain joins TRBV4-3 to TRBJ2-2; 9 bases are shared with TRBD2. After removal of 0 bases from V and 0 bases from J, the junction contained 11 bases not matched to a gene. This CDR3 has 20 amino acids. Germline CDR1 reads LGHNA; CDR2 reads YSLEER. In DNA form, the CDR3 reads TGCGCCAGCAGCCAAGATCCTAGCGGGGCTACGATCGCGAACACCGGGGAGCTGTTTTTT. Encoded protein: CASSQDPSGATIANTGELFF.

The V gene is TRBV5-6, the J gene TRBJ1-2; D possibly corresponds to TRBD1 (5 bases). Deletions cut 4 bases from V and 4 bases from J, with 14 bases between. The CDR3 extends over 14 amino acids. CDR1 and CDR2 from the germline V gene are SGHDT and YYEEEE. The CDR3 DNA reads as TGTGCCAGCAGCCCGGAGGGGCGCCCCTATGGCTACACCTTC. This gives the protein CASSPEGRPYGYTF.

The CDR3 DNA follows: TGTGCCAGCAGCTCATACCTCAACATGGGACTAGCGGGTCCCTACGAGCAGTACGTC. Its protein is CASSSYLNMGLAGPYEQYV. This sequence joins TRBV11-2 and TRBJ2-7, with 12 nucleotides matching TRBD2. CDR1 and CDR2 from the germline V gene are SGHAT and FQNNGV. V was pared by 4 bases and J by 2 bases, with 15 bases of the junction left unmatched. The CDR3 sequence is 19 residues long.

Comment on this clone: The identical CDR3 is also encoded by other nucleotide sequences in the sample. V gene TRBV7-3 combines with J gene TRBJ1-2; 9 bases fit TRBD1. This CDR3 has 13 residues. The ends lost 5 bases at V and 5 bases at J; junction bases unmatched: 3. Germline V gene lookup returns CDR1 SGHTA and CDR2 FQGTGA. The CDR3 DNA reads TGTGCCAGCAGCCTGGACAGGGGTTATGGCTACACCTTC. As protein: CASSLDRGYGYTF.

The chain carries TRBV19 and TRBJ1-5; maybe TRBD1 (6 bases). Trimming removed 3 bases at V and 9 bases at J, with 21 bases between. Germline CDR1 is LNHDA and CDR2 is SQIVND (reference sequence). CDR3 length equals 16 residues. CDR3 sequence (DNA): TGTGCCAGTAGTATGGGGTTCGACATAGGGGGTCGGCCCCAGCATTTT. This gives the protein CASSMGFDIGGRPQHF.

This chain uses TRBV6-4 with TRBJ2-3; 9 bases match TRBD2. This CDR3 has 16 residues. Germline V gene data show CDR1 as MRHNA and CDR2 as SNTAGT. V trimming: 0 bases; J trimming: 0 bases; junction bases outside the gene matches: 1. The CDR3 loop reads CASSDSAGGSTDTQYF. CDR3 in DNA: TGTGCCAGCAGTGACTCAGCGGGGGGTAGCACAGATACGCAGTATTTT.